The 30 T cell receptor beta chains below were found in one sample sequenced in a study of T-cell memory formation after mild COVID-19. TCRdb fed the 5' RACE reads into MiXCR, producing one record per CDR3 protein. The sample carries about 140,000 distinct CDR3 sequences, 11% to 15% recorded once. The sample was PBMCs or a T cell subset sorted from them (not recorded which). The receptors stem from an adult woman who had mild COVID-19 (a few samples of this study predate the infection). Cell type and time point are not known.

The table lists this clonotype with many counts. This rearrangement joins TRBV29-1 to TRBJ2-1, with D possibly being TRBD1 (6 bases). Deletions cut 4 bases from V and 10 bases from J, with 14 bases between. Germline V gives CDR1 SQVTM, CDR2 ANQGSEA. This CDR3 comprises 12 residues. The CDR3 loop reads CSVALQGVEQFF. DNA of the CDR3: TGCAGCGTTGCGCTACAGGGAGTGGAGCAGTTCTTC.

This clonotype appeared a few times. The chain couples TRBV11-2 to TRBJ1-2; no firm D call. The CDR3 is 12 amino acids. V was shortened by 0 bases and J by 10 bases, with 9 bases between the two germline ends. Germline V gives CDR1 SGHAT, CDR2 FQNNGV. CDR3 in DNA: TGTGCCAGCAGCTTAGATCGCAGCTTCTACACCTTC. Translation gives CASSLDRSFYTF.

This clonotype was observed a handful of times. This rearrangement joins TRBV5-1 to TRBJ2-7; 9 bases align to TRBD1. Germline trimming cut 0 bases from V and 6 bases from J; bases unmatched to any gene: 7. Germline-derived CDR1 and CDR2 are SGHRS and YFSETQ. CDR3 size: 15 residues. CDR3 coding DNA: TGCGCCAGCAGCTTGGGACAGGGGGTATCGCCCGAGCAGTACTTC. Translating gives CASSLGQGVSPEQYF.

This clonotype was recorded at least ten times. The chain joins TRBV7-9 to TRBJ2-1, with 10 nucleotides matching TRBD2. The J segment lost 5 bases and the V segment lost 1 base, leaving 2 bases of the junction unmatched. CDR1 is SEHNR and CDR2 is FQNEAQ in the germline V gene (reference sequence). CDR3 length: 15 residues. CDR3 region: CASSLGTSGDNEQFF. For the CDR3, the DNA is TGTGCCAGCAGCTTAGGTACTAGCGGGGACAATGAGCAGTTCTTC. Based on the CDR3 plus reference TRBV7-9 and TRBJ2-1, the full variable domain is DTGVSQNPRHKITKRGQNVTFRCDPISEHNRLYWYRQTLGQGPEFLTYFQNEAQLEKSRLLSDRFSAERPKGSFSTLEIQRTEQGDSAMYLCASSLGTSGDNEQFFGPGTRLTVL.

This clonotype was observed a handful of times. The chain employs TRBV4-1 and TRBJ1-5, with 10 nucleotides matching TRBD1. CDR1 and CDR2 (germline): MGHRA, YSYEKL. There are 17 residues in the CDR3. V lost 1 base and J lost 0; bases outside the gene matches: 3. This CDR3 reads CASSQVTGGLSNQPQHF. CDR3 DNA: TGCGCCAGCAGCCAAGTGACAGGGGGCCTTAGCAATCAGCCCCAGCATTTT.

In this sample, this clonotype turned up a few times. J is TRBJ2-3 and V is TRBV7-9, with D maybe TRBD2 (6 bases). The CDR3 runs to 16 residues. Germline CDR1 SEHNR, CDR2 FQNEAQ (reference sequence). Deletions cut 5 bases from V and 2 bases from J, with 17 bases between. CDR3 in DNA: TGTGCCAGCAGCCCTAGAGCGGGCCGGTCCACAGATACGCAGTATTTT. Encoded protein: CASSPRAGRSTDTQYF.

This clonotype was recorded many times. A much larger clone sits a single nucleotide away, making a read error possible. The CDR3 here is CASSQPTGDEQYF. The CDR3 DNA is TGCGCCAGCAGCCAACCGACTGGGGACGAGCAGTACTTC. This chain uses TRBV4-1 with TRBJ2-7; D is unclear. This CDR3 comprises 13 residues. V gave up 2 bases and J gave up 5 bases, with 10 bases separating them. The germline V gene has CDR1 MGHRA and CDR2 YSYEKL.

The chain has TRBV29-1 and TRBJ1-1, with D possibly matching TRBD1 (5 bases). Looked up from germline, CDR1 is SQVTM and CDR2 is ANQGSEA. The CDR3 runs 11 residues. V shed 7 bases and J shed 4 bases, with 10 bases lying between them. CDR3 sequence (DNA): TGCAGCGGAACGGGGGGCACTGAAGCTTTCTTT. Amino acids: CSGTGGTEAFF.

The V and J genes are TRBV9 and TRBJ2-3, with TRBD1 as a possible D gene (5 bases). Trimming took off 0 bases at V and 2 bases at J, with 7 bases between the two ends. This CDR3 has 14 residues. CDR1 and CDR2 (germline): SGDLS, YYNGEE. The CDR3 DNA is TGTGCCAGCAGCGTAGGGACATACACAGATACGCAGTATTTT. This codes for CASSVGTYTDTQYF.

This clonotype was detected only a few times. The DNA for the CDR3 is TGTGCCAGCAGATCTAGACTAGCGGGGGGGAACAATGAGCAGTTCTTC. This translates into CASRSRLAGGNNEQFF. The chain carries TRBV12-3 or TRBV12-4 and TRBJ2-1; 14 positions match TRBD2. This CDR3 region has 16 residues. The V and J ends lost 6 bases and 5 bases, in that order; junction bases with no gene match: 6.

There are a few counts of this clonotype. The chain joins TRBV2 to TRBJ2-1; possible D gene TRBD2, 5 bases. The CDR3 is 13 residues long. V was pared by 3 bases and J by 8 bases, with 11 bases between. Germline CDR1 and CDR2: SNHLY and FYNNEI. The chain's CDR3 is CASSDPSRHEQFF. CDR3 bases: TGTGCCAGCAGTGATCCTAGCCGCCATGAGCAGTTCTTC.

The chain joins TRBV4-1 to TRBJ2-1, with 14 bases aligning to TRBD2. The CDR3 length is 16 residues. CDR1 MGHRA and CDR2 YSYEKL come from the germline V gene. J gave up 5 bases and V 2 bases, and 2 bases lay outside the gene matches. For the CDR3, the DNA is TGCGCCAGCAGCCAACTGACTAGCGGGAGGGACAATGAGCAGTTCTTC. It yields the protein CASSQLTSGRDNEQFF.

The J gene is TRBJ2-3, the V gene TRBV6-1; 7 bases fit TRBD1. CDR3 length: 18 residues. After removal of 2 bases from V and 3 bases from J, the junction contained 14 bases not matched to a gene. CDR1 is MNHNS, CDR2 SASEGT, per germline. CDR3: CASSEYGVTGERTDTQYF. The DNA for the CDR3 is TGTGCCAGCAGTGAATACGGAGTAACAGGGGAGAGGACAGATACGCAGTATTTT.

This clonotype has more than one count but fewer than ten. The V call is TRBV9, the J call TRBJ1-2; 12 bases map to TRBD1. Unmatched junction bases numbered 13, after V lost 4 bases and J lost 6 bases. The CDR3 has 17 residues. Germline CDR1 SGDLS, CDR2 YYNGEE. For the CDR3, the DNA is TGTGCCAGCAGCACCCGGGACAGGGGGCGCCTAGGGAATGGCTACACCTTC. It translates to CASSTRDRGRLGNGYTF.

This clonotype was seen repeatedly, ten times or more. This rearrangement joins TRBV9 to TRBJ1-1, with D uncertain. This CDR3 spans 13 amino acids. Trimming left V 0 bases short and J 1 base short, with 4 bases between. The germline V gene encodes CDR1 SGDLS and CDR2 YYNGEE. The DNA of the CDR3 is TGTGCCAGCAGCGTAGGCAGGAACACTGAAGCTTTCTTT. Translated, it gives CASSVGRNTEAFF.

The V gene is TRBV11-1, the J gene TRBJ2-3; D is unclear. Germline values: CDR1 SGHAT, CDR2 FQDESV (reference sequence). The V and J ends lost 5 bases and 6 bases respectively, with 12 bases between them. The CDR3 has 13 amino acids. The CDR3 loop reads CASSLMTLDTQYF. CDR3 nucleotides: TGTGCCAGCAGCCTAATGACCCTGGATACGCAGTATTTT.

This clonotype was picked up a small number of times. The chain carries TRBV7-9 and TRBJ2-5; TRBD2 is a possible D gene (6 bases). V was cut by 2 bases and J by 5 bases, with 15 bases left in between. The CDR3 contains 15 residues. Per the germline V gene, CDR1 is SEHNR and CDR2 is FQNEAQ (reference sequence). The DNA of the CDR3 is TGTGCCAGCAGCTTATCGACTAGGGGCGGGGAGACCCAGTACTTC. Its translation: CASSLSTRGGETQYF.

This clonotype was counted at least ten times. J is TRBJ1-2 and V is TRBV6-5; D uncertain. Germline CDR1 MNHEY, CDR2 SVGAGI. The CDR3 sequence is 14 residues long. The V and J ends lost 0 bases and 2 bases respectively, with 7 bases between them. CDR3 sequence: CASSYSAENYGYTF. The DNA of the CDR3 is TGTGCCAGCAGTTACTCTGCAGAGAACTATGGCTACACCTTC.

This clonotype has more than one count but fewer than ten. The chain is built from TRBV29-1 and TRBJ2-7; 7 bases fit TRBD2. CDR1 SQVTM and CDR2 ANQGSEA come from the germline V gene. CDR3 length: 13 residues. V lost 6 bases and J lost 0; bases outside the gene matches: 5. CDR3 nucleotides: TGCAGCGTGGAGCGGGGACGCTCCTACGAGCAGTACTTC. Its translation is CSVERGRSYEQYF.

This chain joins TRBV12-3 or TRBV12-4 and TRBJ2-1, with 9 nucleotides matching TRBD1. The CDR3 runs 15 residues. V shed 4 bases and J 2 bases; nucleotides not matched to a gene: 3. For the CDR3, the DNA is TGTGCCAGCAGTTCACGACAGGGGGCCTACAATGAGCAGTTCTTC. Translating gives CASSSRQGAYNEQFF.

The table lists this clonotype with a few counts. The J gene is TRBJ2-7, the V gene TRBV29-1; TRBD2 matches at 12 bases. CDR3 length: 14 residues. Germline CDR1 SQVTM, CDR2 ANQGSEA. Trimming at V came to 7 bases and at J to 2 bases, leaving 6 bases not matched to a gene. The CDR3: CSGTSGETPYEQYF. The CDR3, as DNA: TGCAGCGGGACTAGCGGGGAAACCCCCTACGAGCAGTACTTC.

This sequence joins TRBV5-4 and TRBJ2-3, with 8 bases lining up with TRBD2. With V trimmed by 7 bases and J by 4 bases, 5 bases remained unmatched. Germline-derived CDR1 and CDR2 are SGHNT and YYREEE (reference sequence). The CDR3 is 13 amino acids. The CDR3, as DNA: TGTGCCAGCCGGCGGGAGGTATCAGATACGCAGTATTTT. Its protein product is CASRREVSDTQYF.

This clonotype has only a few counts. The chain employs TRBV24-1 and TRBJ2-1, with 12 nucleotides matching TRBD2. The ends lost 4 bases at V and 2 bases at J; junction bases unmatched: 5. Germline CDR1 and CDR2: KGHDR and SFDVKD. This CDR3 is built from 17 residues. The CDR3, as DNA: TGTGCCACCAGTGACCAACTAGCGGGGGGTGCCTACAATGAGCAGTTCTTC. Amino acids: CATSDQLAGGAYNEQFF.

This clonotype has a handful of counts. The V gene is TRBV7-9, the J gene TRBJ2-7; 8 positions match TRBD2. The V and J ends lost 1 base and 4 bases, in that order; junction bases with no gene match: 9. In germline, CDR1 is SEHNR, CDR2 FQNEAQ (reference sequence). This CDR3 comprises 16 residues. The CDR3 DNA sequence: TGTGCCAGCAGCTTAGATCGAGCGGGAGTAGTATACGAGCAGTACTTC. It is translated as CASSLDRAGVVYEQYF. Combining the CDR3 with reference TRBV7-9 and TRBJ2-7 gives the whole variable domain DTGVSQNPRHKITKRGQNVTFRCDPISEHNRLYWYRQTLGQGPEFLTYFQNEAQLEKSRLLSDRFSAERPKGSFSTLEIQRTEQGDSAMYLCASSLDRAGVVYEQYFGPGTRLTVT.

The chain uses TRBV7-2 and TRBJ2-7; D unclear. Trimming cost V 1 base and J 6 bases, with 10 bases left between them. Germline CDR1 and CDR2: SGHTA and FQGNSA. The CDR3 runs to 13 residues. CDR3 in DNA: TGTGCCAGCAGCTTAGGACGGGCTGGCGAGCAGTACTTC. This translates into CASSLGRAGEQYF.

This clonotype came up a few times. The chain uses TRBV7-2 and TRBJ1-1; TRBD1 agrees at 7 bases. The length of the CDR3 is 18 residues. Germline V gene data show CDR1 as SGHTA and CDR2 as FQGNSA. J was trimmed by 5 bases and V by 6 bases; bases with no gene match: 21. Here the CDR3 reads CASRTNDRASAGGTEAFF. The CDR3 region has the DNA TGTGCCAGCAGGACGAATGACAGGGCCTCGGCGGGGGGAACTGAAGCTTTCTTT.

This clonotype was seen only a few times. In DNA, the CDR3 is TGTGCCAGCAGTTACGGCACGAGCTCTGGAAACACCATATATTTT. Encoded protein: CASSYGTSSGNTIYF. The gene calls are TRBV6-5 and TRBJ1-3; D unclear. Trimming stripped 2 bases from V and 0 bases from J, with 8 bases between. Germline CDR1 reads MNHEY; CDR2 reads SVGAGI. This CDR3 has 15 amino acids.

CDR3 in DNA: TGTGCCATAAGCCCAGGGGTAAACACTGAAGCTTTCTTT. Translated, it gives CAISPGVNTEAFF. This chain connects TRBV10-3 to TRBJ1-1; D is perhaps TRBD1 (6 bases). Trimming removed 9 bases at V and 2 bases at J, with 13 bases between. CDR1 and CDR2 from the germline V gene are ENHRY and SYGVKD. The CDR3 totals 13 residues.

The V and J genes are TRBV15 and TRBJ2-7; D is possibly TRBD2 (7 bases). Germline V gives CDR1 LNHNV, CDR2 YYDKDF (reference sequence). The length of the CDR3 is 13 residues. V lost 6 bases to trimming and J lost 4 bases, with 13 bases between them. The CDR3 DNA is TGTGCCACCAGTGGGGGGGCCGGTTACGAGCAGTACTTC. It encodes CATSGGAGYEQYF.

This clonotype was recorded a few times. This sequence joins TRBV6-5 and TRBJ1-1; no clear D gene. The CDR3 covers 15 residues. In germline, CDR1 is MNHEY, CDR2 SVGAGI. The V end was cut by 3 bases, the J end by 1 base, with 12 bases between. CDR3 nucleotides: TGTGCCAGCAGTTATTCGCAGTCCTCGAACACTGAAGCTTTCTTT. Protein sequence: CASSYSQSSNTEAFF.